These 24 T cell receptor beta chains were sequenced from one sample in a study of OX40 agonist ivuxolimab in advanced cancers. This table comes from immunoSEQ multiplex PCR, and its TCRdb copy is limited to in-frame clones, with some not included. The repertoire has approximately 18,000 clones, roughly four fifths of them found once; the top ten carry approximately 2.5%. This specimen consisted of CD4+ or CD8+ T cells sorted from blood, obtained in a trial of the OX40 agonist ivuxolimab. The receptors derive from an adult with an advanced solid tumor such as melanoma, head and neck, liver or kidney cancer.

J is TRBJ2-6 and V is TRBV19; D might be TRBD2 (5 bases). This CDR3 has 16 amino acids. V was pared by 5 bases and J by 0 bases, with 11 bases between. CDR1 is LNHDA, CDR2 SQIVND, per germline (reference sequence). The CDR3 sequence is CASSRGDLSGANVLTF. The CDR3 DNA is TGTGCCAGTAGTCGGGGAGACCTCTCTGGGGCCAACGTCCTGACTTTC.

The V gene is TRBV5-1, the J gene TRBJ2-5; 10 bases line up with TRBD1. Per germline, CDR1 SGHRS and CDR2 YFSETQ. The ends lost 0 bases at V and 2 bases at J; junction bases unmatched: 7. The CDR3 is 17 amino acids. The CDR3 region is CASSLGWGQGFQETQYF. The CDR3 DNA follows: TGCGCCAGCAGCTTGGGGTGGGGACAGGGGTTTCAAGAGACCCAGTACTTC.

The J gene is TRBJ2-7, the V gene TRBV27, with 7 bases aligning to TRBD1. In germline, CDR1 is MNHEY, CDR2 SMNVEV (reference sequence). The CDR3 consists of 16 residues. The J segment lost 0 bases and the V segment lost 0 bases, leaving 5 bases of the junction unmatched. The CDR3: CASSLSSTGISYEQYF. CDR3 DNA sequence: TGTGCCAGCAGTTTATCGTCGACAGGGATCTCCTACGAGCAGTACTTC.

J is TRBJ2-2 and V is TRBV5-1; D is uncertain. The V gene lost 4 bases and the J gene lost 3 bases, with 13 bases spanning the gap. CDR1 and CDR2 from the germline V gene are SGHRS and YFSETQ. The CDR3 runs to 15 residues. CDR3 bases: TGCGCCAGCAGCCCTTCGGTGGGTGACACCGGGGAGCTGTTTTTT. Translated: CASSPSVGDTGELFF.

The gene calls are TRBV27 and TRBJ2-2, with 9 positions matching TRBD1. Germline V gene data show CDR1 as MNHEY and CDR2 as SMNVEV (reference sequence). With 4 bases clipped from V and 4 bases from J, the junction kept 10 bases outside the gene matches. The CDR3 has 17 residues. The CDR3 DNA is TGTGCCAGCAGTTACCTTTTGACAGGGGGACGCACCGGGGAGCTGTTTTTT. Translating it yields CASSYLLTGGRTGELFF.

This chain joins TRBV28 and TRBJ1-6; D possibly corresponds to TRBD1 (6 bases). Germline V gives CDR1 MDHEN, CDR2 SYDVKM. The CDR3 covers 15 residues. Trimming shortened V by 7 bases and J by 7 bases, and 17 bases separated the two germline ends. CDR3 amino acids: CASTIRGRLNSPLHF. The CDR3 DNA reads TGTGCCAGCACGATCAGGGGCAGGCTCAATTCACCCCTCCACTTT.

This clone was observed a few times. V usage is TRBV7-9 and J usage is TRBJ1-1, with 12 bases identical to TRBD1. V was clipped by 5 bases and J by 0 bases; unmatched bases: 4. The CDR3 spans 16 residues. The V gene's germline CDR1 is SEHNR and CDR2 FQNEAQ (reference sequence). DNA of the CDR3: TGTGCCAGCAGCCAGGGGACAGGGGGCCTGAACACTGAAGCTTTCTTT. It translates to CASSQGTGGLNTEAFF.

The CDR3 DNA follows: TGTGCCAGCAGCTTACAGTCTAGCGGCCGTTCTACGCAGTATTTT. Translating it yields CASSLQSSGRSTQYF. The chain recombines TRBV7-2 with TRBJ2-3; 7 bases line up with TRBD2. CDR3 length: 15 amino acids. Germline values: CDR1 SGHTA, CDR2 FQGNSA. V trimming: 2 bases; J trimming: 8 bases; junction bases outside the gene matches: 10.

The CDR3: CASSPYPGTTNRNEQFF. The CDR3 DNA sequence: TGTGCCAGCAGCCCGTATCCCGGGACTACAAACCGCAATGAGCAGTTCTTC. The V call is TRBV7-2, the J call TRBJ2-1, with 7 positions matching TRBD2. V was clipped by 5 bases and J by 6 bases; unmatched bases: 16. Germline V gives CDR1 SGHTA, CDR2 FQGNSA. This CDR3 region has 17 residues.

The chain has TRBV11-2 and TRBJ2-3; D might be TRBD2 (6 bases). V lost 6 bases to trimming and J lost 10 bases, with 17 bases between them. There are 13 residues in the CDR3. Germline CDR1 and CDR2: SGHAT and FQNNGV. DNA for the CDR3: TGTGCCAGCAGGTCCGGGACTCTCAGCGCGCAGTATTTT. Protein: CASRSGTLSAQYF.

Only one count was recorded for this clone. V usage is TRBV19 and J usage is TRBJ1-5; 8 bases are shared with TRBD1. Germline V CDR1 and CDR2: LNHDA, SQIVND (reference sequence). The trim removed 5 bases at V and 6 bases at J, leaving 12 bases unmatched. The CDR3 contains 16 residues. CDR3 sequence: CASSRRGAGGGQPQHF. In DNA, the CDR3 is TGTGCCAGTAGTCGCCGTGGGGCAGGGGGCGGTCAGCCCCAGCATTTT. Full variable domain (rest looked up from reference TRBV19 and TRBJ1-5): DGGITQSPKYLFRKEGQNVTLSCEQNLNHDAMYWYRQDPGQGLRLIYYSQIVNDFQKGDIAEGYSVSREKKESFPLTVTSAQKNPTAFYLCASSRRGAGGGQPQHFGDGTRLSIL.

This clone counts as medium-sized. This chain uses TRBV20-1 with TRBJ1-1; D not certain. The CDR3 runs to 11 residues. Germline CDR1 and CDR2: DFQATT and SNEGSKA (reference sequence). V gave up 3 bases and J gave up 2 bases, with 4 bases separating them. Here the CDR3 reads CSARDNTEAFF. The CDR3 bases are TGCAGTGCTAGGGACAACACTGAAGCTTTCTTT.

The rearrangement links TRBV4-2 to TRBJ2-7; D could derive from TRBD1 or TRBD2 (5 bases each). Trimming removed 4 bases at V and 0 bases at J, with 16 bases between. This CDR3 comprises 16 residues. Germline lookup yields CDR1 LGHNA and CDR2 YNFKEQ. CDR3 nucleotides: TGTGCCAGCAGCCCACCAACGGGACGTCACTCCTACGAGCAGTACTTC. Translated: CASSPPTGRHSYEQYF.

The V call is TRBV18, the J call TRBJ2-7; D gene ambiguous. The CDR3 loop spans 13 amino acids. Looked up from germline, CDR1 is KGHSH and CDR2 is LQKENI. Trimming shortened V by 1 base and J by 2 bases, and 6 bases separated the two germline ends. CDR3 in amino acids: CASSPRGPYEQYF. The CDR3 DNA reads TGTGCCAGCTCACCACGTGGACCCTACGAGCAGTACTTC.

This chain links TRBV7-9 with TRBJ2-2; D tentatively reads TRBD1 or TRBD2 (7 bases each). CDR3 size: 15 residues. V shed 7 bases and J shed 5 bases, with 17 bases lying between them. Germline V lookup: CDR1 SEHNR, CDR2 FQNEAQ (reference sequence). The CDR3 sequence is CASTPGRGPTGELFF. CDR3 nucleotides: TGTGCCAGCACCCCAGGGAGGGGGCCTACCGGGGAGCTGTTTTTT.

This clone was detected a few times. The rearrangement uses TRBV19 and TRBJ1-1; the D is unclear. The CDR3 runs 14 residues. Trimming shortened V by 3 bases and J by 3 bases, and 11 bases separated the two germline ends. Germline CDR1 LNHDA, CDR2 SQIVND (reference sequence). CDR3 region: CASSMYGVYTEAFF. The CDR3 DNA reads TGTGCCAGTAGTATGTATGGGGTTTACACTGAAGCTTTCTTT.

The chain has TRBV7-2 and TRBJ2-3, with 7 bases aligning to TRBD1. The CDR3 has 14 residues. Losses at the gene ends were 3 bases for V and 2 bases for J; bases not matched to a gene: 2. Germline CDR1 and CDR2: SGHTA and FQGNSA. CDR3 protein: CASSLGQPTDTQYF. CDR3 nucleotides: TGTGCCAGCAGCTTGGGACAGCCCACAGATACGCAGTATTTT.

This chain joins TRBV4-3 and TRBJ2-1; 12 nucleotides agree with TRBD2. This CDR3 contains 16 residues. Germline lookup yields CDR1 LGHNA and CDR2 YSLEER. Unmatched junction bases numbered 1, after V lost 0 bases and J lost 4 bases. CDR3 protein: CASSQDTSGGYNEQFF. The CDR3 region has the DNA TGCGCCAGCAGCCAAGACACTAGCGGGGGGTACAATGAGCAGTTCTTC.

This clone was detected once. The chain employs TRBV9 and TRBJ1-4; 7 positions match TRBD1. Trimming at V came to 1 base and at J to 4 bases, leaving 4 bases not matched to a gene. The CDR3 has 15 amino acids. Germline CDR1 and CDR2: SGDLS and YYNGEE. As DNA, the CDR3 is TGTGCCAGCAGCGTACATGGACAGGATAATGAAAAACTGTTTTTT. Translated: CASSVHGQDNEKLFF.

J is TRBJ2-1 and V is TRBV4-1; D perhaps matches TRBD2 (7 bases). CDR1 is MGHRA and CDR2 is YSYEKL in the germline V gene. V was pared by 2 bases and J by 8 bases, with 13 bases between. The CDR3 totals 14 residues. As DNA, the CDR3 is TGCGCCAGCAGCCAAATAACGGGGGGCGATGAGCAGTTCTTC. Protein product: CASSQITGGDEQFF.

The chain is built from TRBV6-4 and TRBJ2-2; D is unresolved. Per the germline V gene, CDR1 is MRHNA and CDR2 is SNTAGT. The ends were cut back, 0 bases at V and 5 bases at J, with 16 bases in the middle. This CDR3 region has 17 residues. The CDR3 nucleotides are TGTGCCAGCAGTGACTCGATACGGGCTAGAGGTACCGGGGAGCTGTTTTTT. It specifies CASSDSIRARGTGELFF.

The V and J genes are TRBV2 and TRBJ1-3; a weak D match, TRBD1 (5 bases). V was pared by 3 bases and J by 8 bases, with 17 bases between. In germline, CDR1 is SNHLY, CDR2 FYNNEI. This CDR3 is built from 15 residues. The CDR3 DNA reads TGTGCCAGCAGTGAGGGGGTCTTACTCGGGGACACCATATATTTT. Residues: CASSEGVLLGDTIYF.

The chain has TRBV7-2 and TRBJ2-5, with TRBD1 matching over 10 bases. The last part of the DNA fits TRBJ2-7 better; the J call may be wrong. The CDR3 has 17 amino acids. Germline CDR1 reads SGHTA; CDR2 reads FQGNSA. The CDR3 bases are TGTGCCAGCAGCCCCCGCCTCATGGACAGGGGGTTCTACGAGCAGTACTTC. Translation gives CASSPRLMDRGFYEQYF.

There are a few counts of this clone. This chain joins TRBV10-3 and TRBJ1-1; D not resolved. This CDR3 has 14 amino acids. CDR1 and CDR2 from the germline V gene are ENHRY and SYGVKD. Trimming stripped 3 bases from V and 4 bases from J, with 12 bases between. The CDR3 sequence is CAISEQGIGTEAFF. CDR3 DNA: TGTGCCATCAGTGAACAAGGGATTGGCACTGAAGCTTTCTTT.